The clone carrying this T cell receptor (beta chain) was found a few times. TCRdb fed the RT-PCR reads into MiXCR, producing one record per CDR3 protein. The sample has about 680,000 distinct CDR3 sequences, about 14% seen once; the top ten hold 3.6%. The CDR3 extends over 15 amino acids. With 4 bases removed from V and 5 bases from J, the gap between germline ends came to 18 bases. Germline V gives CDR1 SGHRS, CDR2 YFSETQ. The TCR sequence derives from a female donor in good health, serving as a healthy control. Material: memory CD4+ T cells from blood. The chain recombines TRBV5-1 with TRBJ2-5, with D perhaps assigned TRBD1 or TRBD2 (6 bases each). Here the CDR3 DNA reads TGCGCCAGCAGCCCGGAGGGGGTAGGGAAGGAGACCCAGTACTTC. Protein: CASSPEGVGKETQYF.